The 29 T cell receptor beta chains given below trace back to one sample, sequenced in a study of cytomegalovirus exposure and HLA in healthy donors. PCR primers comprised 60 Vbeta and 13 Jbeta primers. The data were produced by immunoSEQ multiplex PCR, yet TCRdb's version contains in-frame clones alone and is incomplete. The specimen's table records 220,000 or so clones. The sequenced material came from PBMCs. All receptors derive from a girl aged 2 to 10 in good health and CMV-seropositive.

The genes are TRBV11-3 and TRBJ2-1; D remains unclear. V lost 5 bases, J lost 6 bases, and 17 bases lay in between. This CDR3 is built from 15 residues. Germline values: CDR1 SGHNT, CDR2 YENEEA. CDR3 sequence (DNA): TGTGCCAGCAGCCACTTTAGTGTGACGGGCAATGAGCAGTTCTTC. Its translation: CASSHFSVTGNEQFF.

This sequence joins TRBV27 and TRBJ2-2; no reliable D call. Germline CDR1 MNHEY, CDR2 SMNVEV (reference sequence). Trimming left V 8 bases short and J 2 bases short, with 21 bases between. There are 17 residues in the CDR3. CDR3 residues: CASGSVVERVNTGELFF. The CDR3 coding sequence is TGTGCCAGCGGATCAGTTGTGGAGAGAGTAAACACCGGGGAGCTGTTTTTT.

The chain joins TRBV15 to TRBJ2-2, with D possibly TRBD1 on 6 matching bases. Germline V gives CDR1 LNHNV, CDR2 YYDKDF (reference sequence). This CDR3 has 14 amino acids. The V end was cut by 5 bases, the J end by 6 bases, with 13 bases between. In nucleotides, the CDR3 is TGTGCCACCAGCCGAAGACAGGTTCCCGGGGAGCTGTTTTTT. Its protein product is CATSRRQVPGELFF.

This rearrangement joins TRBV5-1 to TRBJ2-3; a possible D gene is TRBD2 (5 bases). From germline, CDR1 is SGHRS and CDR2 YFSETQ. The CDR3 loop spans 17 amino acids. V lost 0 bases, J lost 0 bases, and 14 bases lay in between. CDR3 sequence: CASSLALGGLSTDTQYF. CDR3 nucleotides: TGCGCCAGCAGCTTGGCCCTGGGCGGACTTAGCACAGATACGCAGTATTTT.

V usage is TRBV28 and J usage is TRBJ2-5, with 8 bases that match TRBD2. CDR3 length: 15 residues. Germline V gene data show CDR1 as MDHEN and CDR2 as SYDVKM. With 3 bases clipped from V and 5 bases from J, the junction kept 8 bases outside the gene matches. The CDR3 reads CASSLALAGGETQYF. CDR3 nucleotides: TGTGCCAGCAGTTTGGCTCTAGCGGGTGGGGAGACCCAGTACTTC.

V is TRBV15 and J is TRBJ2-2; D remains ambiguous. V lost 5 bases to trimming and J lost 1 base, with 14 bases between them. CDR1 and CDR2 (germline): LNHNV, YYDKDF (reference sequence). The CDR3 covers 16 residues. The CDR3 nucleotides are TGTGCCACCAGCGCCTCCGGAGTAGAGAACACCGGGGAGCTGTTTTTT. Translating it yields CATSASGVENTGELFF. Supplemented by reference TRBV15 and TRBJ2-2, the full variable domain reads DAMVIQNPRYQVTQFGKPVTLSCSQTLNHNVMYWYQQKSSQAPKLLFHYYDKDFNNEADTPDNFQSRRPNTSFCFLDIRSPGLGDTAMYLCATSASGVENTGELFFGEGSRLTVL.

The CDR3 sequence is CAISVRGPMNTEAFF. CDR3 DNA: TGTGCCATCAGTGTTCGGGGTCCCATGAACACTGAAGCTTTCTTT. The chain couples TRBV10-3 to TRBJ1-1; D call uncertain. Trimming pared 4 bases from V and 0 bases from J, leaving 12 bases between. The CDR3 extends over 15 amino acids. In germline, CDR1 is ENHRY, CDR2 SYGVKD.

The rearrangement links TRBV7-6 to TRBJ2-1; 11 positions agree with TRBD2. Germline-derived CDR1 and CDR2 are SGHVS and FNYEAQ. V lost 4 bases, J lost 7 bases, and 6 bases stayed unmatched. CDR3 length: 15 residues. DNA for the CDR3: TGTGCCAGCAGCTCGATAGCGGGAGGGGCGAATGAGCAGTTCTTC. Translated, it gives CASSSIAGGANEQFF.

The chain employs TRBV28 and TRBJ1-1; the D gene is possibly TRBD1 (5 bases). The V gene's germline CDR1 is MDHEN and CDR2 SYDVKM. CDR3 length equals 14 residues. The V gene lost 7 bases and the J gene lost 4 bases, with 16 bases spanning the gap. DNA for the CDR3: TGTGCCAGCACCTACATGATGGGGGGCACTGAAGCTTTCTTT. It translates to CASTYMMGGTEAFF. The full variable domain, completed using reference TRBV28 and TRBJ1-1, is DVKVTQSSRYLVKRTGEKVFLECVQDMDHENMFWYRQDPGLGLRLIYFSYDVKMKEKGDIPEGYSVSREKKERFSLILESASTNQTSMYLCASTYMMGGTEAFFGQGTRLTVV.

The chain is built from TRBV11-2 and TRBJ2-1; 9 bases agree with TRBD2. Germline V CDR1 and CDR2: SGHAT, FQNNGV. The CDR3 has 15 amino acids. With V trimmed by 7 bases and J by 7 bases, 11 bases remained unmatched. CDR3 nucleotide sequence: TGTGCCAGCACCCTGGGGACTAGCAGACGAAATGAGCAGTTCTTC. This codes for CASTLGTSRRNEQFF.

The chain joins TRBV28 to TRBJ1-5; perhaps TRBD1 as D (6 bases). V lost 1 base and J lost 1, with 14 bases in between. The CDR3 consists of 17 residues. Germline assignment: CDR1 MDHEN and CDR2 SYDVKM. CDR3 DNA sequence: TGTGCCAGCAGTTTATACCTGGCAGGGGAAAGCAATCAGCCCCAGCATTTT. It specifies CASSLYLAGESNQPQHF.

The gene calls are TRBV11-2 and TRBJ2-2; 7 bases are shared with TRBD1. Germline V lookup: CDR1 SGHAT, CDR2 FQNNGV. V lost 11 bases, J lost 4 bases, and 7 bases stayed unmatched. The CDR3 is 13 residues long. CDR3 nucleotide sequence: TGTGCCGTTCAGGACAGGACCACCGGGGAGCTGTTTTTT. Translating gives CAVQDRTTGELFF.

The chain has TRBV4-1 and TRBJ2-5, with 11 nucleotides matching TRBD2. The J call could be wrong; TRBJ2-7 is a better fit for the DNA end. The CDR3 extends over 15 amino acids. Germline CDR1 reads MGHRA; CDR2 reads YSYEKL. The CDR3 reads CASSPLAGATYEQYF. CDR3 DNA: TGCGCCAGCAGCCCACTAGCGGGAGCAACGTACGAGCAGTACTTC.

The chain carries TRBV10-3 and TRBJ1-6; TRBD1 agrees at 7 bases. The germline V gene encodes CDR1 ENHRY and CDR2 SYGVKD. This CDR3 comprises 14 residues. Losses at the gene ends were 6 bases for V and 7 bases for J; bases not matched to a gene: 6. CDR3 sequence: CAISPTGPNSPLHF. The CDR3 DNA follows: TGTGCCATCAGCCCGACAGGGCCCAATTCACCCCTCCACTTT.

CDR3 DNA sequence: TGTGCCAGCAGCTTAGAGTTAGCCTATGGCTACACCTTC. This codes for CASSLELAYGYTF. The V and J genes are TRBV7-9 and TRBJ1-2; no clear D gene. Germline V gives CDR1 SEHNR, CDR2 FQNEAQ (reference sequence). V was shortened by 1 base and J by 4 bases, with 7 bases between the two germline ends. CDR3 length: 13 residues.

The rearrangement joins TRBV5-1 to TRBJ2-3, with 8 bases matching TRBD1. Germline CDR1 is SGHRS and CDR2 is YFSETQ. The CDR3 is made up of 14 amino acids. After removal of 6 bases from V and 1 base from J, the junction contained 4 bases not matched to a gene. The CDR3 loop reads CASTPGQGTDTQYF. Here the CDR3 DNA reads TGCGCCAGCACTCCGGGACAGGGCACAGATACGCAGTATTTT.

The chain joins TRBV6-5 to TRBJ2-7; the match to TRBD1 covers 8 bases. V lost 8 bases and J lost 2; bases outside the gene matches: 2. This CDR3 is 12 amino acids long. Germline values: CDR1 MNHEY, CDR2 SVGAGI. Here the CDR3 DNA reads TGTGCCAGCTGGGACAGGACCTACGAGCAGTACTTC. This sequence encodes CASWDRTYEQYF.

CDR3 nucleotides: TGCGCCAGCAGCCAAGGGCAGGTTTTGGGTGAAAAACTGTTTTTT. It yields the protein CASSQGQVLGEKLFF. This chain uses TRBV4-1 with TRBJ1-4; D remains ambiguous. This CDR3 has 15 residues. V was clipped by 1 base and J by 7 bases, with 13 bases between them. Germline V gene data show CDR1 as MGHRA and CDR2 as YSYEKL.

The chain recombines TRBV28 with TRBJ2-1, with 8 nucleotides matching TRBD2. V was clipped by 3 bases and J by 6 bases; unmatched bases: 4. The CDR3 sequence is 14 residues long. Germline-derived CDR1 and CDR2 are MDHEN and SYDVKM. CDR3 nucleotide sequence: TGTGCCAGCAGTTTCTTCCTAGCGGGCAATGAGCAGTTCTTC. It specifies CASSFFLAGNEQFF. Using reference TRBV28 and TRBJ2-1 for the parts outside the CDR3, the full variable domain is DVKVTQSSRYLVKRTGEKVFLECVQDMDHENMFWYRQDPGLGLRLIYFSYDVKMKEKGDIPEGYSVSREKKERFSLILESASTNQTSMYLCASSFFLAGNEQFFGPGTRLTVL.

The rearrangement uses TRBV5-1 and TRBJ1-4; tentative D call: TRBD1 (6 bases). CDR1 and CDR2 (germline): SGHRS, YFSETQ. V lost 5 bases, J lost 1 base, and 12 bases lay in between. The length of the CDR3 is 15 residues. The DNA of the CDR3 is TGCGCCAGCAGACGACAGGTTTTAACTAATGAAAAACTGTTTTTT. Protein sequence: CASRRQVLTNEKLFF.

The V call is TRBV13, the J call TRBJ1-1, with TRBD1 as a possible D gene (6 bases). V was cut by 0 bases and J by 3 bases, with 14 bases left in between. Germline loops: CDR1 PRHDT, CDR2 FYEKMQ (reference sequence). This CDR3 spans 16 amino acids. This chain's CDR3 is CASSLGHGRGDTEAFF. The CDR3 nucleotides read TGTGCCAGCAGCTTAGGCCACGGCAGGGGCGACACTGAAGCTTTCTTT. Full variable domain (missing parts from reference TRBV13 and TRBJ1-1): AAGVIQSPRHLIKEKRETATLKCYPIPRHDTVYWYQQGPGQDPQFLISFYEKMQSDKGSIPDRFSAQQFSDYHSELNMSSLELGDSALYFCASSLGHGRGDTEAFFGQGTRLTVV.

The chain is built from TRBV28 and TRBJ1-5, with 8 bases matching TRBD1. Germline CDR1 is MDHEN and CDR2 is SYDVKM. The junction had 12 bases not matched to a gene; V was cut back by 9 bases and J by 2 bases. This CDR3 spans 16 amino acids. The CDR3 spells CASLPQGASGNQPQHF. As DNA, the CDR3 is TGTGCCAGTCTACCGCAGGGGGCTTCTGGCAATCAGCCCCAGCATTTT.

The V call is TRBV14, the J call TRBJ2-1, with 10 bases aligning to TRBD1. CDR3 length: 18 amino acids. Germline V gene data show CDR1 as SGHDN and CDR2 as FVKESK. The V segment lost 0 bases and the J segment 5 bases; nucleotides outside the gene matches: 10. Written as DNA, the CDR3 is TGTGCCAGCAGCCAAGATAGGGGCTGGGACAGGGGCCACAATGAGCAGTTCTTC. Translation: CASSQDRGWDRGHNEQFF.

This rearrangement joins TRBV13 to TRBJ2-1; 7 nucleotides align to TRBD1. Germline V gene lookup returns CDR1 PRHDT and CDR2 FYEKMQ (reference sequence). The CDR3 totals 15 residues. Losses at the gene ends were 0 bases for V and 5 bases for J; bases not matched to a gene: 4. CDR3 sequence reads: CASSLGQGLDNEQFF. The CDR3 DNA reads TGTGCCAGCAGCTTAGGACAGGGGTTGGACAATGAGCAGTTCTTC.

The chain combines TRBV10-1 with TRBJ2-6; D is possibly TRBD1 (6 bases). CDR3 length equals 16 residues. V gave up 4 bases and J gave up 2 bases, with 12 bases separating them. Germline V gene lookup returns CDR1 WNHNN and CDR2 SYGVQD (reference sequence). The CDR3 DNA reads as TGCGCCAGCAGTGTAGGACAGAAGACTGGGGCCAACGTCCTGACTTTC. This translates into CASSVGQKTGANVLTF.

This rearrangement joins TRBV6-1 to TRBJ1-5, with D possibly TRBD1 on 6 matching bases. The V gene lost 4 bases and the J gene lost 2 bases, with 15 bases spanning the gap. There are 16 residues in the CDR3. CDR1 and CDR2 from the germline V gene are MNHNS and SASEGT. The DNA for the CDR3 is TGTGCCAGCAGTGGAGGTTGGGAGGGGGGCAATCAGCCCCAGCATTTT. Translated: CASSGGWEGGNQPQHF.

J is TRBJ2-1 and V is TRBV19; 14 bases map to TRBD2. Germline values: CDR1 LNHDA, CDR2 SQIVND (reference sequence). This CDR3 has 16 amino acids. The V and J ends lost 5 bases and 5 bases, in that order; junction bases with no gene match: 5. The CDR3 is CASSWGLAGAHNEQFF. The CDR3 region has the DNA TGTGCCAGTAGTTGGGGACTAGCGGGAGCCCACAATGAGCAGTTCTTC.

The chain couples TRBV18 to TRBJ2-7; 8 bases line up with TRBD1. V dropped 3 bases and J dropped 5; count of bases not matched to a gene: 6. The CDR3 loop spans 14 amino acids. Germline loops: CDR1 KGHSH, CDR2 LQKENI. The CDR3 reads CASSPETGVDEQYF. The CDR3, as DNA: TGTGCCAGCTCACCGGAGACAGGGGTCGACGAGCAGTACTTC.

V usage is TRBV19 and J usage is TRBJ1-4, with TRBD1 as a possible D gene (6 bases). CDR3 length: 13 amino acids. Germline CDR1 is LNHDA and CDR2 is SQIVND (reference sequence). The germline V and J ends were trimmed by 7 bases and 8 bases, with 14 bases remaining between them. The DNA of the CDR3 is TGTGCCAGTATGACAGGTACCACGGAAAAACTGTTTTTT. This translates into CASMTGTTEKLFF.